Listed below are T cell receptor beta chains from one sample, sequenced in a study of CD8 T cells in ankylosing spondylitis. TCRdb ran MiXCR on the 5' RACE reads and lists one entry per CDR3 protein. The table lists about 250,000 distinct CDR3 sequences, 8% to 11% of them singletons. Sequencing was done on a sample of blood, either unsorted or a sorted T cell fraction (not recorded which). Every receptor here comes from a male donor with ankylosing spondylitis or in good health (not recorded which). Each CDR3 is given with its conserved first and last residue. The D gene is left open where the match is weak. Clone size is shown for a subset of rows, as once, few, many or a class of expanded clone.

clone size: many; V gene: TRBV18; D gene: -; J gene: TRBJ1-4; CDR3 protein: CASSPRTARDEKLFF; CDR3 DNA: TGTGCCAGCTCACCACGCACAGCCAGGGATGAAAAACTGTTTTTT
clone size: -; V gene: TRBV12-3/TRBV12-4; D gene: -; J gene: TRBJ2-7; CDR3 protein: CASTYQNYEQYF; CDR3 DNA: TGTGCCAGCACATACCAAAACTACGAGCAGTACTTC
clone size: few; V gene: TRBV20-1; D gene: TRBD2; J gene: TRBJ2-1; CDR3 protein: CSASGRGGYNEQFF; CDR3 DNA: TGCAGTGCTAGCGGGAGGGGGGGTTACAATGAGCAGTTCTTC
clone size: -; V gene: TRBV7-2; D gene: TRBD1; J gene: TRBJ1-1; CDR3 protein: CASSLVFQGGTEAFF; CDR3 DNA: TGTGCCAGCAGCTTAGTCTTCCAGGGGGGGACTGAAGCTTTCTTT
clone size: few; V gene: TRBV30; D gene: -; J gene: TRBJ2-3; CDR3 protein: CAWAPGTDTQYF; CDR3 DNA: TGTGCCTGGGCCCCCGGGACAGATACGCAGTATTTT
clone size: many; V gene: TRBV14; D gene: -; J gene: TRBJ1-3; CDR3 protein: CASSQGTEGNTIYF; CDR3 DNA: TGTGCCAGCAGCCAAGGAACAGAAGGAAACACCATATATTTT
clone size: many; V gene: TRBV13; D gene: -; J gene: TRBJ2-5; CDR3 protein: CASSFSRVEQETQYF; CDR3 DNA: TGTGCCAGCAGCTTCAGCAGGGTGGAGCAGGAGACCCAGTACTTC
clone size: -; V gene: TRBV20-1; D gene: TRBD2; J gene: TRBJ2-5; CDR3 protein: CSARVPLGAGGRETQYF; CDR3 DNA: TGCAGTGCTAGAGTGCCCCTTGGAGCGGGGGGGCGGGAGACCCAGTACTTC
clone size: many; V gene: TRBV5-1; D gene: -; J gene: TRBJ1-5; CDR3 protein: CASSLDGGAQPQHF; CDR3 DNA: TGCGCCAGCAGCTTGGACGGCGGGGCTCAGCCCCAGCATTTT
clone size: many; V gene: TRBV12-3/TRBV12-4; D gene: -; J gene: TRBJ1-5; CDR3 protein: CASSFGGRNSNQPQHF; CDR3 DNA: TGTGCCAGCAGTTTTGGCGGAAGAAATAGCAATCAGCCCCAGCATTTT
clone size: -; V gene: TRBV20-1; D gene: -; J gene: TRBJ2-5; CDR3 protein: CSARTGALETQYF; CDR3 DNA: TGCAGTGCTAGAACGGGGGCTTTGGAGACCCAGTACTTC
clone size: few; V gene: TRBV12-3/TRBV12-4; D gene: -; J gene: TRBJ2-1; CDR3 protein: CASSSSGVGNEQFF; CDR3 DNA: TGTGCCAGCAGTTCCTCCGGGGTGGGGAATGAGCAGTTCTTC
clone size: many; V gene: TRBV20-1; D gene: -; J gene: TRBJ2-4; CDR3 protein: CSADWGSIQYF; CDR3 DNA: TGCAGTGCTGACTGGGGGTCCATTCAGTACTTC
clone size: -; V gene: TRBV12-3/TRBV12-4; D gene: -; J gene: TRBJ1-2; CDR3 protein: CASSFGAAGAYGYTF; CDR3 DNA: TGTGCCAGCAGTTTCGGTGCGGCAGGGGCCTATGGCTACACCTTC
clone size: many; V gene: TRBV15; D gene: -; J gene: TRBJ2-3; CDR3 protein: CATSRGTYTQYF; CDR3 DNA: TGTGCCACCAGCAGAGGGACTTATACGCAGTATTTT
clone size: many; V gene: TRBV7-9; D gene: -; J gene: TRBJ2-7; CDR3 protein: CASSLSTVWEQYF; CDR3 DNA: TGTGCCAGCAGCTTAAGTACGGTGTGGGAGCAGTACTTC
clone size: -; V gene: TRBV12-3/TRBV12-4; D gene: TRBD2; J gene: TRBJ2-3; CDR3 protein: CASSLGRLADTDTQYF; CDR3 DNA: TGTGCCAGCAGTTTAGGGCGGCTAGCGGACACAGATACGCAGTATTTT
clone size: -; V gene: TRBV5-1; D gene: TRBD1; J gene: TRBJ2-1; CDR3 protein: CASSIGQGAINEQFF; CDR3 DNA: TGCGCCAGCAGCATCGGACAGGGGGCAATTAATGAGCAGTTCTTC
clone size: many; V gene: TRBV20-1; D gene: TRBD1; J gene: TRBJ2-1; CDR3 protein: CSAESWRDRGRNEQFF; CDR3 DNA: TGCAGTGCCGAATCGTGGAGGGACAGGGGGAGAAATGAGCAGTTCTTC
clone size: -; V gene: TRBV29-1; D gene: -; J gene: TRBJ1-3; CDR3 protein: CSVDESGNTIYF; CDR3 DNA: TGCAGCGTGGATGAGTCTGGAAACACCATATATTTT
clone size: many; V gene: TRBV29-1; D gene: -; J gene: TRBJ2-2; CDR3 protein: CSVPKGRGPDGELFF; CDR3 DNA: TGCAGCGTTCCGAAAGGAAGGGGACCTGACGGGGAGCTGTTTTTT
clone size: many; V gene: TRBV12-3/TRBV12-4; D gene: -; J gene: TRBJ2-7; CDR3 protein: CASSFGGKEYF; CDR3 DNA: TGTGCCAGCAGTTTTGGGGGAAAGGAGTACTTC
clone size: many; V gene: TRBV7-2; D gene: TRBD2; J gene: TRBJ2-7; CDR3 protein: CASSLSENRGTSSPYEQYF; CDR3 DNA: TGTGCCAGCAGCCTAAGCGAGAATAGGGGGACTAGCTCACCCTACGAGCAGTACTTC
clone size: few; V gene: TRBV7-9; D gene: -; J gene: TRBJ1-4; CDR3 protein: CASGRQNLNEKLFF; CDR3 DNA: TGTGCCAGCGGGCGACAGAACCTTAATGAAAAACTGTTTTTT
clone size: many; V gene: TRBV12-3/TRBV12-4; D gene: -; J gene: TRBJ2-2; CDR3 protein: CASDSTGELFF; CDR3 DNA: TGTGCCAGCGACAGCACCGGGGAGCTGTTTTTT
clone size: many; V gene: TRBV14; D gene: -; J gene: TRBJ1-1; CDR3 protein: CASSQDWGNTEAFF; CDR3 DNA: TGTGCCAGCAGCCAAGATTGGGGAAACACTGAAGCTTTCTTT
clone size: -; V gene: TRBV5-1; D gene: TRBD1; J gene: TRBJ2-7; CDR3 protein: CASSSILRDRIHEQYF; CDR3 DNA: TGCGCCAGCAGTTCGATTCTCCGGGACAGAATCCACGAGCAGTACTTC
clone size: -; V gene: TRBV2; D gene: TRBD2; J gene: TRBJ2-2; CDR3 protein: CASSDTSGGTGELFF; CDR3 DNA: TGTGCCAGCAGTGACACTAGCGGGGGCACCGGGGAGCTGTTTTTT
clone size: many; V gene: TRBV7-2; D gene: TRBD1; J gene: TRBJ1-1; CDR3 protein: CASSLAIDRGTTEAFF; CDR3 DNA: TGTGCCAGCAGCTTAGCGATTGACAGGGGAACCACTGAAGCTTTCTTT
clone size: many; V gene: TRBV20-1; D gene: TRBD2; J gene: TRBJ2-1; CDR3 protein: CSARRLAGDNEQFF; CDR3 DNA: TGCAGTGCTAGACGACTAGCGGGAGACAATGAGCAGTTCTTC
clone size: many; V gene: TRBV20-1; D gene: -; J gene: TRBJ1-6; CDR3 protein: CSAGGPSSPLHF; CDR3 DNA: TGCAGTGCGGGGGGCCCGAGTTCACCCCTCCACTTT
clone size: once; V gene: TRBV7-2; D gene: -; J gene: TRBJ2-3; CDR3 protein: CASGSRNTDTQYF; CDR3 DNA: TGTGCCAGCGGCTCGCGGAACACAGATACGCAGTATTTT
clone size: many; V gene: TRBV12-3/TRBV12-4; D gene: TRBD1; J gene: TRBJ2-1; CDR3 protein: CASSLLGQANNEQFF; CDR3 DNA: TGTGCCAGCAGTTTATTAGGACAGGCTAACAATGAGCAGTTCTTC
clone size: many; V gene: TRBV5-1; D gene: -; J gene: TRBJ2-5; CDR3 protein: CASSLSGVGETQYF; CDR3 DNA: TGCGCCAGCAGCTTATCAGGCGTTGGAGAGACCCAGTACTTC
clone size: many; V gene: TRBV3-1; D gene: -; J gene: TRBJ2-1; CDR3 protein: CASSPSRGSYNEQFF; CDR3 DNA: TGTGCCAGCAGTCCTAGCCGAGGTTCCTACAATGAGCAGTTCTTC
clone size: many; V gene: TRBV16; D gene: -; J gene: TRBJ1-5; CDR3 protein: CASSQSLRLSDQPQHF; CDR3 DNA: TGTGCCAGCAGCCAATCTCTCAGGTTATCAGATCAGCCCCAGCATTTT
clone size: many; V gene: TRBV12-3/TRBV12-4; D gene: -; J gene: TRBJ2-1; CDR3 protein: CASIGPLSPGANEQFF; CDR3 DNA: TGTGCCAGCATCGGTCCCCTATCACCAGGTGCGAATGAGCAGTTCTTC
clone size: -; V gene: TRBV14; D gene: -; J gene: TRBJ1-4; CDR3 protein: CASSQAGATNEKLFF; CDR3 DNA: TGTGCCAGCAGCCAAGCGGGTGCAACTAATGAAAAACTGTTTTTT
clone size: many; V gene: TRBV12-3/TRBV12-4; D gene: -; J gene: TRBJ1-2; CDR3 protein: CASSPDSSYGYTF; CDR3 DNA: TGTGCCAGCAGTCCCGACAGCAGCTATGGCTACACCTTC
clone size: many; V gene: TRBV7-2; D gene: TRBD2; J gene: TRBJ2-3; CDR3 protein: CASSLAGGSSDTQYF; CDR3 DNA: TGTGCCAGCAGCTTAGCGGGGGGGAGTTCAGATACGCAGTATTTT
clone size: -; V gene: TRBV7-2; D gene: -; J gene: TRBJ2-5; CDR3 protein: CASSLTGSRQETQYF; CDR3 DNA: TGTGCCAGCAGCTTAACAGGGTCCCGCCAAGAGACCCAGTACTTC
clone size: -; V gene: TRBV14; D gene: TRBD2; J gene: TRBJ2-3; CDR3 protein: CASSQDLAVLTDTQYF; CDR3 DNA: TGTGCCAGCAGCCAAGACCTAGCGGTCCTCACAGATACGCAGTATTTT
clone size: many; V gene: TRBV9; D gene: TRBD1; J gene: TRBJ2-3; CDR3 protein: CASSVGKGAGTDTQYF; CDR3 DNA: TGTGCCAGCAGCGTAGGGAAGGGGGCAGGCACAGATACGCAGTATTTT
clone size: many; V gene: TRBV20-1; D gene: TRBD2; J gene: TRBJ2-1; CDR3 protein: CSALAGDTYNEQFF; CDR3 DNA: TGCAGTGCTTTAGCGGGGGACACCTACAATGAGCAGTTCTTC
clone size: many; V gene: TRBV2; D gene: -; J gene: TRBJ1-1; CDR3 protein: CASRETGYAGEAFF; CDR3 DNA: TGTGCCAGCAGAGAAACAGGTTACGCTGGTGAAGCTTTCTTT